This entry lists 27 T cell receptor beta chains sequenced from one sample in a study of cytomegalovirus exposure and HLA in healthy donors. PCR amplification relied on 60 Vbeta primers (plus 13 Jbeta primers). Measured with immunoSEQ multiplex PCR; TCRdb has only the in-frame clones, and not every one. Of 100,000 to 150,000 clones in the sample, roughly 72% were seen once. Source material: PBMCs. These TCRs come from a man aged 35-49 years in good health and CMV-seropositive.

The count of this clone is one. V usage is TRBV2 and J usage is TRBJ1-5, with D possibly being TRBD1 (6 bases). Germline V gene sequence: CDR1 SNHLY, CDR2 FYNNEI. Trimming took 5 bases from V and 4 from J, leaving 9 bases between them. CDR3 length: 13 residues. DNA for the CDR3: TGTGCCAGCAGTCGACAGGTAAATCAGCCCCAGCATTTT. This encodes CASSRQVNQPQHF.

The chain uses TRBV4-1 and TRBJ2-1; 9 bases align to TRBD2. V dropped 2 bases and J dropped 13; count of bases not matched to a gene: 6. Per the germline V gene, CDR1 is MGHRA and CDR2 is YSYEKL. This CDR3 contains 13 residues. CDR3 sequence (DNA): TGCGCCAGCAGCCAAAAAAAGCGGGAGGAACAGTTCTTC. This gives the protein CASSQKKREEQFF.

This clone was seen a handful of times. The rearrangement joins TRBV7-2 to TRBJ2-3; D is unclear. Germline V gene lookup returns CDR1 SGHTA and CDR2 FQGNSA. CDR3 size: 14 residues. Trimming removed 7 bases at V and 0 bases at J, with 11 bases between. The CDR3 loop is CASTPSRSTDTQYF. CDR3 sequence (DNA): TGTGCCAGCACCCCGTCCCGTAGCACAGATACGCAGTATTTT.

The chain recombines TRBV6-6 with TRBJ1-3; D perhaps matches TRBD1 (5 bases). This CDR3 has 15 residues. Germline CDR1 reads MNHNY; CDR2 reads SVGAGI (reference sequence). V lost 6 bases and J lost 1, with 13 bases in between. The CDR3 sequence: CASRGDTLSGNTIYF. The CDR3 DNA sequence: TGTGCCAGCAGAGGGGATACGCTGTCTGGAAACACCATATATTTT.

This clone was detected only a few times. The J gene is TRBJ1-1, the V gene TRBV2, with 7 bases that match TRBD1. The CDR3 has 15 amino acids. V dropped 7 bases and J dropped 3; count of bases not matched to a gene: 11. From germline, CDR1 is SNHLY and CDR2 FYNNEI. In nucleotides, the CDR3 is TGTGCCAGCAAGGGGGCGGCGGCTCAGGACACTGAAGCTTTCTTT. It is translated as CASKGAAAQDTEAFF.

This rearrangement joins TRBV7-9 to TRBJ2-7, with 12 bases that match TRBD2. Per germline, CDR1 SEHNR and CDR2 FQNEAQ (reference sequence). The CDR3 is 19 residues long. Trimming took 4 bases from V and 4 from J; bases not matched to a gene: 17. The CDR3 spells CASSSSGRAFSGTGYEQYF. DNA for the CDR3: TGTGCCAGCAGCTCTAGCGGGAGGGCCTTCTCTGGAACGGGGTACGAGCAGTACTTC.

The chain has TRBV6-1 and TRBJ2-3; TRBD2 matches 10 bases. CDR3 length: 17 amino acids. Trimming at V came to 3 bases and at J to 2 bases, leaving 8 bases not matched to a gene. Germline V gene sequence: CDR1 MNHNS, CDR2 SASEGT. CDR3 sequence: CASSDPGLANITDTQYF. The CDR3 coding sequence is TGTGCCAGCAGTGACCCGGGACTAGCGAATATCACAGATACGCAGTATTTT.

V gene TRBV10-3 combines with J gene TRBJ1-1; D is possibly TRBD1 (6 bases). Deletions cut 2 bases from V and 3 bases from J, with 13 bases between. This CDR3 spans 15 amino acids. CDR1 is ENHRY and CDR2 is SYGVKD in the germline V gene. The CDR3 reads CAISERGGVYTEAFF. The DNA for the CDR3 is TGTGCCATCAGTGAGAGGGGGGGGGTTTACACTGAAGCTTTCTTT.

The chain combines TRBV29-1 with TRBJ1-1; TRBD1 matches at 8 bases. The germline CDR1 and CDR2 sequences are SQVTM and ANQGSEA. CDR3 length: 13 residues. The V gene end was trimmed by 7 bases and the J gene end by 3 bases; junction bases not matched to a gene: 7. The CDR3 DNA sequence: TGCAGCGCTTCAACAGGGGGAGACACTGAAGCTTTCTTT. It codes for CSASTGGDTEAFF.

J is TRBJ1-3 and V is TRBV7-2, with D uncertain. Germline CDR1 and CDR2: SGHTA and FQGNSA. Trimming removed 3 bases from V and 2 bases from J, with 2 bases in between. The CDR3 has 12 amino acids. The CDR3 reads CASSFTGNTIYF. CDR3 bases: TGTGCCAGCAGCTTCACTGGAAACACCATATATTTT. Drawing the rest from reference TRBV7-2 and TRBJ1-3, the complete variable domain is GAGVSQSPSNKVTEKGKDVELRCDPISGHTALYWYRQSLGQGLEFLIYFQGNSAPDKSGLPSDRFSAERTGGSVSTLTIQRTQQEDSAVYLCASSFTGNTIYFGEGSWLTVV.

This clone was seen a single time. V is TRBV7-2 and J is TRBJ1-4; TRBD1 is a possible D gene (6 bases). The CDR3 is 16 residues long. Deletions cut 1 base from V and 1 base from J, with 10 bases between. From germline, CDR1 is SGHTA and CDR2 FQGNSA. The CDR3 nucleotides read TGTGCCAGCAGCTTAGGCAGGGGCATAACTAATGAAAAACTGTTTTTT. It is translated as CASSLGRGITNEKLFF.

The V and J genes are TRBV7-6 and TRBJ2-7; D is perhaps TRBD2 (6 bases). V was trimmed by 5 bases and J by 1 base, leaving 15 bases between them. Germline-derived CDR1 and CDR2 are SGHVS and FNYEAQ. This CDR3 has 15 residues. For the CDR3, the DNA is TGTGCCAGCAGCCCCGGGGCAGGGACTTCCTACGAGCAGTACTTC. This gives the protein CASSPGAGTSYEQYF.

This clone showed up just once. The rearrangement links TRBV4-3 to TRBJ2-7; perhaps TRBD1 as D (5 bases). Germline V gene lookup returns CDR1 LGHNA and CDR2 YSLEER. With 3 bases removed from V and 3 bases from J, the gap between germline ends came to 15 bases. CDR3 length: 15 amino acids. As DNA, the CDR3 is TGCGCCAGCAGCCAGGGCTGGGGCCAAGGCTACGAGCAGTACTTC. Amino acids: CASSQGWGQGYEQYF.

The chain combines TRBV4-1 with TRBJ2-1; 13 bases align to TRBD2. CDR1 and CDR2 (germline): MGHRA, YSYEKL. V was clipped by 2 bases and J by 5 bases; unmatched bases: 6. This CDR3 is 17 amino acids long. For the CDR3, the DNA is TGCGCCAGCAGCCAACCCAGGACTAGCGGGGGACACAATGAGCAGTTCTTC. Amino acids: CASSQPRTSGGHNEQFF.

This chain joins TRBV7-2 and TRBJ2-7, with D unclear. The V and J ends lost 6 bases and 3 bases respectively, with 12 bases between them. This CDR3 comprises 13 residues. Germline CDR1 SGHTA, CDR2 FQGNSA. The CDR3, as DNA: TGTGCCAGCAGTCCCTTCCGGGTCTACGAGCAGTACTTC. Translating gives CASSPFRVYEQYF.

CDR3 region: CASRGAGSSYGYTF. The CDR3 DNA reads as TGTGCCAGCAGGGGGGCAGGTTCGAGCTATGGCTACACCTTC. The rearrangement joins TRBV6-1 to TRBJ1-2; the D gene is possibly TRBD1 (6 bases). Deletions cut 6 bases from V and 4 bases from J, with 15 bases between. The CDR3 loop spans 14 amino acids. CDR1 and CDR2 (germline): MNHNS, SASEGT.

The gene calls are TRBV27 and TRBJ2-5, with 10 bases that match TRBD2. Germline CDR1 is MNHEY and CDR2 is SMNVEV (reference sequence). This CDR3 has 16 amino acids. V was clipped by 2 bases and J by 4 bases; unmatched bases: 7. The CDR3 coding sequence is TGTGCCAGCAGTTTACGTAGCGGGGGGCCCCCAGAGACCCAGTACTTC. Its protein is CASSLRSGGPPETQYF.

This rearrangement joins TRBV19 to TRBJ1-5, with a weak D call TRBD1 (5 bases). CDR1 LNHDA and CDR2 SQIVND come from the germline V gene (reference sequence). Trimming removed 4 bases from V and 2 bases from J, with 21 bases in between. The CDR3 spans 18 residues. This chain's CDR3 is CASSKYSGRGSGNQPQHF. CDR3 bases: TGTGCCAGTAGTAAATATTCCGGTAGGGGCTCTGGCAATCAGCCCCAGCATTTT.

This clone has a single count. The chain's CDR3 is CASSSETGPEAFF. CDR3 bases: TGTGCCAGCAGCTCAGAGACAGGGCCAGAAGCTTTCTTT. The chain joins TRBV11-2 to TRBJ1-1, with 7 bases fitting TRBD1. Trimming cost V 4 bases and J 8 bases; bases outside gene matches: 7. The CDR3 has 13 residues. Per the germline V gene, CDR1 is SGHAT and CDR2 is FQNNGV.

This clone occurred once. The gene calls are TRBV19 and TRBJ1-3, with D maybe TRBD1 (5 bases). Germline-derived CDR1 and CDR2 are LNHDA and SQIVND (reference sequence). The CDR3 consists of 15 residues. Trimming removed 6 bases at V and 0 bases at J, with 12 bases between. The CDR3 region is CASSHAGNSGNTIYF. CDR3 DNA: TGTGCCAGTAGCCACGCAGGGAACTCTGGAAACACCATATATTTT.

As for this clone: Sequence at one end of the junction differs from germline and may be a read error. J is TRBJ2-1 and V is TRBV7-7, with a possible D match to TRBD2 (7 bases). The germline CDR1 and CDR2 sequences are SSHAT and FNYEAQ (reference sequence). The CDR3 loop spans 15 amino acids. CDR3: CASSLQGGRGNEQFF. CDR3 nucleotide sequence: TGTGCTAGCAGCTTACAGGGCGGGAGAGGCAATGAGCAGTTCTTC.

This clone was detected once. The rearrangement links TRBV2 to TRBJ2-2; a possible D gene is TRBD2 (5 bases). Germline V gene lookup returns CDR1 SNHLY and CDR2 FYNNEI. The CDR3 has 16 residues. Trimming left V 5 bases short and J 2 bases short, with 15 bases between. Here the CDR3 reads CASSWVLGSNTGELFF. The DNA for the CDR3 is TGTGCCAGCAGTTGGGTCCTGGGGAGTAACACCGGGGAGCTGTTTTTT.

This rearrangement joins TRBV27 to TRBJ2-2; tentative D call: TRBD1 (5 bases). The V end lost 3 bases, the J end lost 5 bases, and 13 bases lay between the germline ends. This CDR3 region has 15 residues. CDR1 is MNHEY and CDR2 is SMNVEV in the germline V gene (reference sequence). CDR3 in amino acids: CASSFSRVGTGELFF. The CDR3 nucleotides are TGTGCCAGCAGTTTTTCCAGGGTGGGGACCGGGGAGCTGTTTTTT.

The chain has TRBV28 and TRBJ1-2; D perhaps matches TRBD1 (6 bases). V lost 5 bases and J 8 bases, leaving 24 bases between the germline ends. CDR1 is MDHEN and CDR2 is SYDVKM in the germline V gene. The length of the CDR3 is 16 residues. CDR3 sequence: CASSQTPSGQGKGYTF. In DNA, the CDR3 is TGTGCCAGCAGTCAAACCCCCTCGGGGCAGGGGAAAGGCTACACCTTC.

The rearrangement uses TRBV5-1 and TRBJ2-1, with 7 positions matching TRBD2. The CDR3 spans 15 residues. With 4 bases clipped from V and 8 bases from J, the junction kept 12 bases outside the gene matches. Germline-derived CDR1 and CDR2 are SGHRS and YFSETQ. The CDR3 spells CASSPWWTSGYEQFF. CDR3 DNA: TGCGCCAGCAGCCCTTGGTGGACTAGTGGGTATGAGCAGTTCTTC.

With regard to this clone: The germline gene is not matched at one end of the junction; a read error may be the cause. V gene TRBV5-1 combines with J gene TRBJ2-2; 7 bases are shared with TRBD2. CDR1 and CDR2 from the germline V gene are SGHRS and YFSETQ. The CDR3 length is 14 residues. The CDR3 sequence: CASGLGGNAGELFF. CDR3 bases: TGCGCCAGCGGCTTGGGAGGGAACGCCGGGGAGCTGTTTTTT.

This clone has a single count. The chain has TRBV6-1 and TRBJ2-2; the D gene is possibly TRBD1 (6 bases). From germline, CDR1 is MNHNS and CDR2 SASEGT. The CDR3 loop spans 13 amino acids. With 6 bases removed from V and 5 bases from J, the gap between germline ends came to 10 bases. CDR3 sequence (DNA): TGTGCCAGCAGCACAGGGATAACCGGGGAGCTGTTTTTT. It specifies CASSTGITGELFF.